One and the same sample provided the 5 T cell receptor beta chains below, sequenced in a study of blood T cells in healthy people across ages. The use of a sample-barcoded 5' primer and a J-beta primer mix characterized a second PCR of roughly 7 to 12 cycles. From the 5' RACE reads, TCRdb called clonotypes with MiXCR, one entry per CDR3 protein. Seen here are hundreds of thousands of distinct CDR3 sequences, approximately 30% observed once, and the top ten hold approximately 14%. Sample: blood. Every receptor here comes from a woman older than 75 in good health.

V gene TRBV6-4 combines with J gene TRBJ1-4; perhaps TRBD1 as D (5 bases). Trimming shortened V by 7 bases and J by 8 bases, and 20 bases separated the two germline ends. The CDR3 sequence is 15 residues long. In germline, CDR1 is MRHNA, CDR2 SNTAGT. The CDR3 DNA sequence: TGTGCCAGCAAGCCTCCTGGGGCAGACTACGAAAAACTGTTTTTT. Translating gives CASKPPGADYEKLFF.

The sample holds many counts of this clonotype. The chain couples TRBV4-3 to TRBJ2-1; unclear D gene. Looked up from germline, CDR1 is LGHNA and CDR2 is YSLEER. The CDR3 is 15 amino acids. V was trimmed by 0 bases and J by 0 bases, leaving 6 bases between them. CDR3 nucleotides: TGCGCCAGCAGCCAAGATCAGGTCTCCTACAATGAGCAGTTCTTC. This codes for CASSQDQVSYNEQFF.

The rearrangement uses TRBV20-1 and TRBJ1-2; D may be TRBD1 (6 bases). Germline loops: CDR1 DFQATT, CDR2 SNEGSKA (reference sequence). CDR3 length: 13 residues. Trimming left V 4 bases short and J 5 bases short, with 14 bases between. DNA of the CDR3: TGCAGTGCTAACCCCCGGGACATATATGGCTACACCTTC. Its translation: CSANPRDIYGYTF.

About this clonotype itself: Given a much more abundant clone one base away, this may be a read error. This chain connects TRBV6-5 to TRBJ1-1; the D is unclear. Germline lookup yields CDR1 MNHEY and CDR2 SVGAGI. The V end lost 7 bases, the J end lost 4 bases, and 10 bases lay between the germline ends. The CDR3 consists of 12 residues. CDR3 in amino acids: CASISRFTEAFF. CDR3 DNA sequence: TGTGCCAGCATTTCCCGATTCACTGAAGCTTTCTTT.

Comment on this clonotype: A read error may explain this, as a much larger clone is one base away. The chain recombines TRBV7-2 with TRBJ1-2; D remains unclear. Germline CDR1 SGHTA, CDR2 FQGNSA. The CDR3 covers 13 residues. The V end lost 5 bases, the J end lost 8 bases, and 15 bases lay between the germline ends. The chain's CDR3 is CASSLAGNRGYTF. For the CDR3, the DNA is TGTGCCAGCAGCCTGGCGGGGAATCGGGGCTACACCTTC. Supplemented by reference TRBV7-2 and TRBJ1-2, the full variable domain reads GAGVSQSPSNKVTEKGKDVELRCDPISGHTALYWYRQSLGQGLEFLIYFQGNSAPDKSGLPSDRFSAERTGGSVSTLTIQRTQQEDSAVYLCASSLAGNRGYTFGSGTRLTVV.